This paragraph reports one T cell receptor beta chain. The antigen remains undetermined. This entry is derived from a study of shared clonotypes between healthy human individuals. V gave up 2 bases and J gave up 4 bases, with 11 bases separating them. This CDR3 region has 13 residues. CDR1 and CDR2 (germline): SQVTM, ANQGSEA. Measured with immunoSEQ multiplex PCR; TCRdb has only the in-frame clones, and not every one. Here the sample spans fewer than 3 million clones, about 90% being singletons. Study conclusions and caveats: Generation probabilities were higher for clonotypes shared across all four sorted-subset donors than for unshared ones.

The sequence derives from a man aged 18 to 35 in good health. Some clones in this sample may be carry-over from other donors' samples. This chain links TRBV29-1 with TRBJ1-2; D is possibly TRBD1 (5 bases). The sequenced sample was naive CD4+ T cells from PBMCs. Subset given: CD45RA+ positively selected. CDR3: CSVEPRAPYGYTF. The CDR3 DNA follows: TGCAGCGTTGAACCCAGGGCCCCCTATGGCTACACCTTC.